Listed here is a single TCR beta chain. The antigen is undetermined. Sequence at one end of the junction differs from germline and may be a read error. These data come from a study of blood T cells in healthy people across ages. Study-level findings and limits: What prevented conclusive comparison of naive and antigen-experienced cells was that PBMCs were unsorted. Diversity figures derived from one million T cells were judged to underestimate the true value.

A second about 6 to 12 cycle PCR used barcoded and J-beta primers. TCRdb redid the calling of the 5' RACE reads with MiXCR, one entry per CDR3 protein. The table has about 1.6 million distinct CDR3 sequences, approximately 32% seen once; the top ten hold approximately 10%. This receptor was taken from a woman in her 30s in good health. Material: blood.

The CDR3 loop is CARSVGAGNQETQYF. DNA for the CDR3: TGTGCCCGCAGCGTAGGGGCAGGCAACCAAGAGACCCAGTACTTC. The chain couples TRBV9 to TRBJ2-5, with a possible D match to TRBD1 (5 bases). The CDR3 has 15 amino acids. CDR1 SGDLS and CDR2 YYNGEE come from the germline V gene.